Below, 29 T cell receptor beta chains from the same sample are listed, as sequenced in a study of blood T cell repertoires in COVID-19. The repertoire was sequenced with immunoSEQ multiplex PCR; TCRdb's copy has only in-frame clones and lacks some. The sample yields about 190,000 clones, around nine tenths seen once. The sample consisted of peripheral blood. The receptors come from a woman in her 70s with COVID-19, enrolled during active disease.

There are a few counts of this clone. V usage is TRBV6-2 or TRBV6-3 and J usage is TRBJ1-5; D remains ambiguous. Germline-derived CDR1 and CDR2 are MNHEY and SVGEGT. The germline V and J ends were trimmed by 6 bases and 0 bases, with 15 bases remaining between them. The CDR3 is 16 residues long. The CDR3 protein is CASSPEGRDSNQPQHF. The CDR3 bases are TGTGCCAGCAGCCCTGAAGGGAGGGATAGCAATCAGCCCCAGCATTTT.

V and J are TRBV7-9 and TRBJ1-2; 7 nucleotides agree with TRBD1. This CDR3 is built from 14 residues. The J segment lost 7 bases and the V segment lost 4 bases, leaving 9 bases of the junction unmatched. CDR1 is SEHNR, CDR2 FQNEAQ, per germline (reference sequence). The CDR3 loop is CASSSKGGAVGYTF. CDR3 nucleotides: TGTGCCAGCAGCTCGAAAGGGGGCGCGGTTGGCTACACCTTC.

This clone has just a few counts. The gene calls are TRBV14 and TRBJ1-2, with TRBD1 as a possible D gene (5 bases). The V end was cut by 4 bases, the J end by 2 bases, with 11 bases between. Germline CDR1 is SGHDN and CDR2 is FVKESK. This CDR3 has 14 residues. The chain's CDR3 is CASSPFRGNYGYTF. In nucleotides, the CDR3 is TGTGCCAGCAGCCCATTCCGGGGGAACTATGGCTACACCTTC.

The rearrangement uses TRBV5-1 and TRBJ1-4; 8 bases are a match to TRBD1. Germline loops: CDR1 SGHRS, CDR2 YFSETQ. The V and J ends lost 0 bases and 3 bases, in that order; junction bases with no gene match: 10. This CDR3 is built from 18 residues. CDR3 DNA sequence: TGCGCCAGCAGCTTGGCCGTCAGGGGGCTAAGTTCTAATGAAAAACTGTTTTTT. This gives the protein CASSLAVRGLSSNEKLFF.

The DNA of the CDR3 is TGTGCCACTACAGACCTCCTTCAAGGAGGCGAAAAACTGTTTTTT. Protein product: CATTDLLQGGEKLFF. The genes are TRBV24-1 and TRBJ1-4; unclear D gene. The CDR3 is 15 residues long. Germline-derived CDR1 and CDR2 are KGHDR and SFDVKD. Between the trimmed V and J ends, which lost 10 bases and 8 bases, there was a span of 22 bases.

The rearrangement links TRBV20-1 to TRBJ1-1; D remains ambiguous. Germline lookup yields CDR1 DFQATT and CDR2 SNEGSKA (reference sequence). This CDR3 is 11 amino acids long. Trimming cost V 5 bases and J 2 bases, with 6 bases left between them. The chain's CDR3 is CSAPGNTEAFF. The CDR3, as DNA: TGCAGTGCTCCGGGAAACACTGAAGCTTTCTTT.

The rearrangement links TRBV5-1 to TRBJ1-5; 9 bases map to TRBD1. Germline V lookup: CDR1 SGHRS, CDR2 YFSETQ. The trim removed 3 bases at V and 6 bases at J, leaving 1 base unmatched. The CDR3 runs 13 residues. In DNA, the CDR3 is TGCGCCAGCAGCTCGGACAGGGGTCAGCCCCAGCATTTT. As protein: CASSSDRGQPQHF.

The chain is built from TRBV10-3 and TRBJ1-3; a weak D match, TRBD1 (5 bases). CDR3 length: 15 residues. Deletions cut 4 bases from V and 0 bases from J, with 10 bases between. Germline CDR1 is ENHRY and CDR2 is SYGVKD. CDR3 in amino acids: CAISAKGISGNTIYF. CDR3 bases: TGTGCCATCAGTGCGAAGGGGATCTCTGGAAACACCATATATTTT.

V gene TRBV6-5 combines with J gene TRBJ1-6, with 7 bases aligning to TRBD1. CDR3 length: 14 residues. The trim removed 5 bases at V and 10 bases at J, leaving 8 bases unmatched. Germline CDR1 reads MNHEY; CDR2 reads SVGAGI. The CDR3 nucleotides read TGTGCCAGCAGTCATCGACAGGGAGGATCACCCCTCCACTTT. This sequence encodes CASSHRQGGSPLHF.

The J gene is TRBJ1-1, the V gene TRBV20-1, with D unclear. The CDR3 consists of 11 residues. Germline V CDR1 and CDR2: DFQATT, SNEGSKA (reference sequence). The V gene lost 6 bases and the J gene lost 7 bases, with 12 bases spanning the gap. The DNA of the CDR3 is TGCAGTGCCGAGAAAGCGGATGAAGCTTTCTTT. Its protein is CSAEKADEAFF.

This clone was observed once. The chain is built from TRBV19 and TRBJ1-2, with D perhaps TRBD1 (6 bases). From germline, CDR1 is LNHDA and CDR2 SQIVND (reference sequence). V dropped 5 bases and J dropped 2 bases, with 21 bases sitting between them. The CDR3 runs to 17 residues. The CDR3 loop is CASSLTAGTLKNYGYTF. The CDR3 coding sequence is TGTGCCAGTAGTCTGACCGCCGGGACACTCAAAAACTATGGCTACACCTTC.

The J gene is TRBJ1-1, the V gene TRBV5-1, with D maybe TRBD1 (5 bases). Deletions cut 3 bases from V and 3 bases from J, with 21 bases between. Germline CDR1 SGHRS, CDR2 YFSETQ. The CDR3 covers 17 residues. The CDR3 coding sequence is TGCGCCAGCAGCTGGGCATCAGGAGGGGAAGGGCACACTGAAGCTTTCTTT. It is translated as CASSWASGGEGHTEAFF.

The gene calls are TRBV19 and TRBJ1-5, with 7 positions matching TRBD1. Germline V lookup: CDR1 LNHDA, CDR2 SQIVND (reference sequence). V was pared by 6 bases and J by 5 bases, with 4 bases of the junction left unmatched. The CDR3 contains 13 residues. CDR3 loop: CASRTGSDQPQHF. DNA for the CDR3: TGTGCCAGTAGGACAGGGTCAGATCAGCCCCAGCATTTT.

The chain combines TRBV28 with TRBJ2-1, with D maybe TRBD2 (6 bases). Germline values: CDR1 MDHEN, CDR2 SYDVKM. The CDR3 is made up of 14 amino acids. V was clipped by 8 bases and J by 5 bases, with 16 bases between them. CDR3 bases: TGTGCCAGCGGGGTTGGAGGGCCCCACAATGAGCAGTTCTTC. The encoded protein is CASGVGGPHNEQFF.

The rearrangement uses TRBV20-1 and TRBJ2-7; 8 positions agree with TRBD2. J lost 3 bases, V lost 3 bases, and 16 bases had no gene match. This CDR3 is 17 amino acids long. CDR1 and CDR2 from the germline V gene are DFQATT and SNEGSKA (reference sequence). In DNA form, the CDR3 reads TGCAGTGCTAGTCCGGTTAGGAGCGGGAGTTTTGACTACGAGCAGTACTTC. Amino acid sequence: CSASPVRSGSFDYEQYF.

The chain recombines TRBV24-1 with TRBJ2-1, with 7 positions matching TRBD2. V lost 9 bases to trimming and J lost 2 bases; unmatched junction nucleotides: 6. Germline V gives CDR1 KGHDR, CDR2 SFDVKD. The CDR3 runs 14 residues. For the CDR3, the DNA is TGTGCCACCTTAGCGGGTCCCCCCTACAATGAGCAGTTCTTC. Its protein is CATLAGPPYNEQFF.

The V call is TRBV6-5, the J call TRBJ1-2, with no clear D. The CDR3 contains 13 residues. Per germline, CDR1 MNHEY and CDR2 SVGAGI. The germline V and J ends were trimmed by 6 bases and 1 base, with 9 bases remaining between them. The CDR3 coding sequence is TGTGCCAGCAGCTTGACATATAACTATGGCTACACCTTC. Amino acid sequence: CASSLTYNYGYTF.

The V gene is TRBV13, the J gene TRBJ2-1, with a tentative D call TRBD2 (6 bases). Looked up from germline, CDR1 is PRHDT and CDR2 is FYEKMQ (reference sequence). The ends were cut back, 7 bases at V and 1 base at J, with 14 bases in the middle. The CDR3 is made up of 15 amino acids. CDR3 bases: TGTGCCAGCATGGGGACTTACACTTCCTACAATGAGCAGTTCTTC. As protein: CASMGTYTSYNEQFF.

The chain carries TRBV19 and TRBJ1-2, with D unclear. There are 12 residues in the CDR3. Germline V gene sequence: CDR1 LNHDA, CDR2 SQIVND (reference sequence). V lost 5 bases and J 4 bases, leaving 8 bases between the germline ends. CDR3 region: CASSDRGYGYTF. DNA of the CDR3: TGTGCCAGTAGTGACCGAGGCTATGGCTACACCTTC.

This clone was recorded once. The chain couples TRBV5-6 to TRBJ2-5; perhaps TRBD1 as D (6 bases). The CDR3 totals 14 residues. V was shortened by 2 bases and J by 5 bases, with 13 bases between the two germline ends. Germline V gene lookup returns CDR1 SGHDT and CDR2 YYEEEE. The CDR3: CASSFYRAAETQYF. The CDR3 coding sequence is TGTGCCAGCAGCTTTTACAGGGCGGCTGAGACCCAGTACTTC.

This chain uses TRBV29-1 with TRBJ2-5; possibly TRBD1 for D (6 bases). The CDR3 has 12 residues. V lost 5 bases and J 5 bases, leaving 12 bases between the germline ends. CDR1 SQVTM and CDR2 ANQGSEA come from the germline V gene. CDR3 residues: CSVLTGDETQYF. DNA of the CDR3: TGCAGCGTTTTGACAGGAGACGAGACCCAGTACTTC.

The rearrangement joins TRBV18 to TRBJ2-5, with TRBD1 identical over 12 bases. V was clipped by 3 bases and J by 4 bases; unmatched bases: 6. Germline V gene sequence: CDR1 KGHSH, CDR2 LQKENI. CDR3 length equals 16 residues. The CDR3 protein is CASSPTGQGAGETQYF. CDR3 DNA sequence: TGTGCCAGCTCACCGACGGGACAGGGGGCGGGAGAGACCCAGTACTTC. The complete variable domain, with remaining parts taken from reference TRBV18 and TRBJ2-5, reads NAGVMQNPRHLVRRRGQEARLRCSPMKGHSHVYWYRQLPEEGLKFMVYLQKENIIDESGMPKERFSAEFPKEGPSILRIQQVVRGDSAAYFCASSPTGQGAGETQYFGPGTRLLVL.

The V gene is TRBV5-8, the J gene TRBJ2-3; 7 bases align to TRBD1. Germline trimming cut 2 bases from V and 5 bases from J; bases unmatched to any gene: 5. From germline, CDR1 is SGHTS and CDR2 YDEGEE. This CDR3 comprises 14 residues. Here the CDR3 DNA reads TGTGCCAGCAGCTTTACAGGGGTAGGAGATACGCAGTATTTT. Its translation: CASSFTGVGDTQYF.

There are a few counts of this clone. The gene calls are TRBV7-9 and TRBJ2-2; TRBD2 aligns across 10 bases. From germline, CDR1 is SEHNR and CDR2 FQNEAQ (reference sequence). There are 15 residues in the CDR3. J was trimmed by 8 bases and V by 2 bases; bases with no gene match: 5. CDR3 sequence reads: CASSLRLAGEGELFF. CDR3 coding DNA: TGTGCCAGCAGCTTACGGCTAGCGGGAGAAGGGGAGCTGTTTTTT.

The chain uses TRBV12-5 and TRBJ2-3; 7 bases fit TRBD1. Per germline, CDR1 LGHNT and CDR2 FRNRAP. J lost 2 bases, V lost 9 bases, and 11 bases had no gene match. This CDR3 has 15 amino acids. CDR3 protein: CARSADRPNTDTQYF. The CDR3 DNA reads TGTGCTAGATCCGCGGACAGGCCTAACACAGATACGCAGTATTTT.

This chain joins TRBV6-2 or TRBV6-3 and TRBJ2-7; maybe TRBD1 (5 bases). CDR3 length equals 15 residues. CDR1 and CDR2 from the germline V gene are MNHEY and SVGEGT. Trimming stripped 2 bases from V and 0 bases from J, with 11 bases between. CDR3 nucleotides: TGTGCCAGCAGTTACGGGGCAGCCTTCTCCTACGAGCAGTACTTC. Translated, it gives CASSYGAAFSYEQYF.

The CDR3 nucleotides read TGTGCCTGGAGCATCGGAGCACAGGGTACTCAGCCCCAGCATTTT. Translated: CAWSIGAQGTQPQHF. The V gene is TRBV30, the J gene TRBJ1-5; tentatively, D is TRBD1 (6 bases). CDR3 size: 15 residues. The ends were cut back, 3 bases at V and 6 bases at J, with 18 bases in the middle. Germline V lookup: CDR1 GTSNPN, CDR2 SVGIG (reference sequence).

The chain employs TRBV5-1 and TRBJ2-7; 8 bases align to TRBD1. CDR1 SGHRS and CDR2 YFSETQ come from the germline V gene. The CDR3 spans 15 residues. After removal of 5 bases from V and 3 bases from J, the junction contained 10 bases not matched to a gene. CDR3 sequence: CASRRADRAVYEQYF. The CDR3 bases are TGCGCCAGCAGACGGGCGGACAGGGCGGTCTACGAGCAGTACTTC.

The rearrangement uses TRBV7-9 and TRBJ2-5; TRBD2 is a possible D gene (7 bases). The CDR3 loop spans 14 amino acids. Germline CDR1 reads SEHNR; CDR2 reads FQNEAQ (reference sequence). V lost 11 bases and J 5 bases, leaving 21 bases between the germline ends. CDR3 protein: CAGTKDSLGETQYF. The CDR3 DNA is TGTGCCGGGACTAAGGACAGTCTTGGTGAGACCCAGTACTTC.